This T cell receptor (beta chain) was obtained from a study of regulatory dendritic cells for organ transplantation. The study, taken as a whole, reports: Alloreactive memory CD8+ T cell pools varied considerably between individuals. Mature dendritic cells appeared to drive more memory CD8+ clonal expansion than regulatory ones. Memory T cells were less diverse than naive, with memory CD8+ most oligoclonal.

Sorted subsets were CFSE-labeled and cultured less than 6 days with allogeneic dendritic cells. Naive CD45RA+ and memory CD45RO+ CD4+ or CD8+ T cells were FACS-sorted. The CDR3 loop spans 16 amino acids. Germline V gives CDR1 SGHRS, CDR2 YFSETQ. The V segment lost 4 bases and the J segment 2 bases; nucleotides outside the gene matches: 6. With regard to this clone: The antigen remains undetermined.

This table comes from immunoSEQ multiplex PCR, and its TCRdb copy is limited to in-frame clones, with some not included. This sample has several thousand clones; about 70% occur once, and the top ten carry 3.5% to 4.5%. The chain recombines TRBV5-1 with TRBJ2-3; 11 positions match TRBD2. The sequenced sample was memory CD4+ T cells from blood cultured with dendritic cells. Subset here: CD45RO+ memory T cells. The sequence was collected from a human donor in good health. The CDR3 here is CASSPTSGGFTDTQYF. CDR3 in DNA: TGCGCCAGCAGCCCCACTAGCGGGGGTTTCACAGATACGCAGTATTTT.